The entry below describes one TCR beta chain. These data belong to a study of shared clonotypes between healthy human individuals. Germline V gives CDR1 MGHRA, CDR2 YSYEKL. V was pared by 3 bases and J by 0 bases, with 12 bases between. The CDR3 contains 16 residues. Sequencing used immunoSEQ multiplex PCR; TCRdb keeps in-frame clones, though not all of them. The sample holds roughly 520,000 clones, about 96% seen once. The chain uses TRBV4-1 and TRBJ1-5; D is unclear. The source of this sequence is a woman younger than 45 in good health. Material: naive CD4+ T cells sorted from blood. Subset given: CD45RA+ positively selected. The CDR3, as DNA: TGCGCCAGCAGCCAGGGATTTATAGATAGCAATCAGCCCCAGCATTTT. Encoded protein: CASSQGFIDSNQPQHF.